The 26 T cell receptor beta chains given below trace back to one sample, sequenced in a study of T cell responses to AZD1222 COVID-19 vaccine. Clones were sequenced by immunoSEQ multiplex PCR, and TCRdb holds only the in-frame ones, with some missing. The sample lists fewer than 200,000 clones; around 94% were seen once. The starting material was peripheral blood, obtained 28 days after the second AZD1222 dose. These receptors came from an adult who received the AZD1222 COVID-19 vaccine.

This chain uses TRBV11-3 with TRBJ2-5; D may be TRBD1 or TRBD2 (5 bases each). Germline V CDR1 and CDR2: SGHNT, YENEEA. The CDR3 covers 14 residues. Trimming left V 5 bases short and J 2 bases short, with 12 bases between. The CDR3 DNA is TGTGCCAGCAGCGTCCGGGACGCTCAAGAGACCCAGTACTTC. Encoded protein: CASSVRDAQETQYF.

This sequence joins TRBV11-2 and TRBJ2-7; maybe TRBD2 (5 bases). The CDR3 has 14 residues. CDR1 SGHAT and CDR2 FQNNGV come from the germline V gene. Trimming took off 1 base at V and 7 bases at J, with 14 bases between the two ends. The CDR3 DNA reads TGTGCCAGCAGCTTAGCGGCGGTTGGGAGAGAGCAGTACTTC. Translating gives CASSLAAVGREQYF.

This clone was observed once. The chain couples TRBV6-2 or TRBV6-3 to TRBJ2-3, with 8 nucleotides matching TRBD2. V lost 4 bases to trimming and J lost 2 bases; unmatched junction nucleotides: 14. The germline CDR1 and CDR2 sequences are MNHEY and SVGEGT. This CDR3 is 18 amino acids long. The CDR3 DNA reads as TGTGCCAGCAGTTTCCGAGCGGGGGCTATCTCCACCACAGATACGCAGTATTTT. This codes for CASSFRAGAISTTDTQYF.

This rearrangement joins TRBV12-5 to TRBJ1-5; TRBD1 might be the D (6 bases). CDR1 is LGHNT, CDR2 FRNRAP, per germline. The ends were cut back, 6 bases at V and 5 bases at J, with 8 bases in the middle. The CDR3 runs 12 residues. In DNA, the CDR3 is TGTGCTAGTGGACAGGGAGATCAGCCCCAGCATTTT. It yields the protein CASGQGDQPQHF.

The chain carries TRBV24-1 and TRBJ2-1; TRBD1 is a possible D gene (6 bases). CDR3 length: 13 residues. V lost 4 bases and J lost 12, with 15 bases in between. In germline, CDR1 is KGHDR, CDR2 SFDVKD. The CDR3 reads CATSEYTGSGQFF. CDR3 nucleotide sequence: TGTGCCACCAGTGAGTATACAGGGTCTGGGCAGTTCTTC.

This clone was found once. The V gene is TRBV27, the J gene TRBJ2-3, with D hard to call. The CDR3 runs to 14 residues. The V end lost 5 bases, the J end lost 4 bases, and 13 bases lay between the germline ends. Germline V gene sequence: CDR1 MNHEY, CDR2 SMNVEV (reference sequence). The CDR3 nucleotides are TGTGCCAGCAGTATAGGACGAAGGGCAGATACGCAGTATTTT. It yields the protein CASSIGRRADTQYF.

The V call is TRBV11-2, the J call TRBJ2-1; the D call may be TRBD1 or TRBD2 (7 bases each). The V and J ends lost 7 bases and 0 bases respectively, with 16 bases between them. The CDR3 is 16 residues long. From germline, CDR1 is SGHAT and CDR2 FQNNGV. This CDR3 reads CASTRGGSSSYNEQFF. The CDR3 DNA follows: TGTGCCAGCACCAGGGGGGGCAGCAGCTCCTACAATGAGCAGTTCTTC.

This chain connects TRBV19 to TRBJ1-2; 7 nucleotides align to TRBD1. The germline CDR1 and CDR2 sequences are LNHDA and SQIVND (reference sequence). V trimming: 5 bases; J trimming: 7 bases; junction bases outside the gene matches: 13. The CDR3 extends over 15 amino acids. CDR3 DNA sequence: TGTGCCAGTAGTCCTGGACAGGATCGGGTATCTGGCTACACCTTC. This sequence encodes CASSPGQDRVSGYTF.

The table lists this clone with a count of one. The chain recombines TRBV19 with TRBJ1-2; no clear D. V was shortened by 6 bases and J by 3 bases, with 11 bases between the two germline ends. Germline V gene data show CDR1 as LNHDA and CDR2 as SQIVND (reference sequence). The CDR3 loop spans 13 amino acids. The CDR3 nucleotides read TGTGCCAGTAGCCCGGGCCGGGACTATGGCTACACCTTC. This codes for CASSPGRDYGYTF.

The V and J genes are TRBV6-6 and TRBJ2-1; 7 bases agree with TRBD2. This CDR3 comprises 13 residues. J was trimmed by 9 bases and V by 6 bases; bases with no gene match: 8. Germline V gene lookup returns CDR1 MNHNY and CDR2 SVGAGI (reference sequence). This CDR3 is CASRQGRGVEQFF. The DNA of the CDR3 is TGTGCCAGCAGACAAGGTCGGGGGGTTGAGCAGTTCTTC.

The genes are TRBV5-8 and TRBJ1-3, with D maybe TRBD1 (5 bases). Trimming took 0 bases from V and 3 from J, leaving 7 bases between them. CDR1 and CDR2 (germline): SGHTS, YDEGEE. The CDR3 has 14 residues. The CDR3 reads CASSLGQGGNTIYF. CDR3 DNA sequence: TGTGCCAGCAGCTTGGGGCAGGGTGGAAACACCATATATTTT.

CDR3 in amino acids: CASSYSTRDRGYTF. DNA of the CDR3: TGTGCCAGCAGTTACTCGACGAGGGACCGTGGCTACACCTTC. The rearrangement uses TRBV6-5 and TRBJ1-2; possibly TRBD1 for D (5 bases). The V gene's germline CDR1 is MNHEY and CDR2 SVGAGI. Trimming shortened V by 0 bases and J by 7 bases, and 12 bases separated the two germline ends. CDR3 length: 14 residues.

The sample holds one count of this clone. This chain connects TRBV2 to TRBJ1-2; D uncertain. Germline lookup yields CDR1 SNHLY and CDR2 FYNNEI. This CDR3 region has 14 residues. V lost 3 bases to trimming and J lost 2 bases, with 10 bases between them. In DNA form, the CDR3 reads TGTGCCAGCAGTGAGGGCAGATGGAACTATGGCTACACCTTC. Residues: CASSEGRWNYGYTF.

This clone was observed a few times. The V and J genes are TRBV12-3 or TRBV12-4 and TRBJ1-1; 7 bases are a match to TRBD1. The junction had 8 bases not matched to a gene; V was cut back by 5 bases and J by 8 bases. This CDR3 contains 13 residues. The CDR3 DNA reads as TGTGCCAGCAGTCCAGGGGCCAGGGGGGAAGCTTTCTTT. Protein sequence: CASSPGARGEAFF.

The rearrangement joins TRBV5-1 to TRBJ1-3, with TRBD1 matching 10 bases. CDR1 and CDR2 from the germline V gene are SGHRS and YFSETQ. The ends lost 5 bases at V and 2 bases at J; junction bases unmatched: 7. This CDR3 comprises 16 residues. The CDR3 reads CASRRGQGTPGNTIYF. In DNA, the CDR3 is TGCGCCAGCAGAAGGGGACAGGGGACTCCTGGAAACACCATATATTTT. Filled out from reference TRBV5-1 and TRBJ1-3, the complete variable domain reads KAGVTQTPRYLIKTRGQQVTLSCSPISGHRSVSWYQQTPGQGLQFLFEYFSETQRNKGNFPGRFSGRQFSNSRSEMNVSTLELGDSALYLCASRRGQGTPGNTIYFGEGSWLTVV.

The chain uses TRBV5-1 and TRBJ1-2; 8 bases match TRBD1. V was clipped by 0 bases and J by 7 bases; unmatched bases: 11. CDR3 length: 16 residues. Per germline, CDR1 SGHRS and CDR2 YFSETQ. The CDR3 reads CASSLEGQADIFGYTF. The DNA of the CDR3 is TGCGCCAGCAGCTTGGAGGGACAGGCCGATATCTTTGGCTACACCTTC.

The chain is built from TRBV18 and TRBJ2-7; D is perhaps TRBD2 (5 bases). V lost 2 bases, J lost 7 bases, and 9 bases lay in between. Germline CDR1 reads KGHSH; CDR2 reads LQKENI. The CDR3 is made up of 12 amino acids. CDR3 sequence reads: CASSPEGWEQYF. DNA of the CDR3: TGTGCCAGCTCACCAGAGGGTTGGGAGCAGTACTTC.

The gene calls are TRBV9 and TRBJ2-3; no firm D call. V was pared by 0 bases and J by 6 bases, with 20 bases between. In germline, CDR1 is SGDLS, CDR2 YYNGEE. The CDR3 is 17 amino acids. The CDR3 region is CASSVGVSERVADTQYF. CDR3 nucleotides: TGTGCCAGCAGCGTAGGGGTCTCTGAACGAGTGGCGGATACGCAGTATTTT.

The rearrangement joins TRBV4-1 to TRBJ1-4; TRBD1 matches 7 bases. V shed 2 bases and J 8 bases; nucleotides not matched to a gene: 8. This CDR3 is 15 amino acids long. Germline V gives CDR1 MGHRA, CDR2 YSYEKL. The CDR3 nucleotides read TGCGCCAGCAGCCAACTCACTACAGGGGAGGAAAAACTGTTTTTT. Translation: CASSQLTTGEEKLFF.

This clone was seen once. The chain uses TRBV9 and TRBJ2-1; D call uncertain. The V gene's germline CDR1 is SGDLS and CDR2 YYNGEE. V lost 3 bases, J lost 12 bases, and 19 bases lay in between. The CDR3 totals 14 residues. For the CDR3, the DNA is TGTGCCAGCAGCGATTCTCTCTCGTTGGGTTGGCAGTTCTTC. Residues: CASSDSLSLGWQFF. The variable domain in full, completed from reference TRBV9 and TRBJ2-1, reads DSGVTQTPKHLITATGQRVTLRCSPRSGDLSVYWYQQSLDQGLQFLIQYYNGEERAKGNILERFSAQQFPDLHSELNLSSLELGDSALYFCASSDSLSLGWQFFGPGTRLTVL.

This chain links TRBV19 with TRBJ1-2; D not resolved. The CDR3 runs 14 residues. Germline assignment: CDR1 LNHDA and CDR2 SQIVND (reference sequence). V dropped 1 base and J dropped 2 bases, with 8 bases sitting between them. In DNA form, the CDR3 reads TGTGCCAGTAGTATAGGGTCGACCAACTATGGCTACACCTTC. Protein product: CASSIGSTNYGYTF.

The chain uses TRBV28 and TRBJ2-7; 7 bases match TRBD1. The CDR3 consists of 14 residues. Losses at the gene ends were 3 bases for V and 2 bases for J; bases not matched to a gene: 4. Germline values: CDR1 MDHEN, CDR2 SYDVKM. The CDR3 region is CASSFSGTAYEQYF. CDR3 DNA sequence: TGTGCCAGCAGTTTTTCCGGGACAGCCTACGAGCAGTACTTC. Drawing the rest from reference TRBV28 and TRBJ2-7, the complete variable domain is DVKVTQSSRYLVKRTGEKVFLECVQDMDHENMFWYRQDPGLGLRLIYFSYDVKMKEKGDIPEGYSVSREKKERFSLILESASTNQTSMYLCASSFSGTAYEQYFGPGTRLTVT.

This clone was seen a single time. The genes are TRBV27 and TRBJ1-4, with TRBD1 identical over 7 bases. The length of the CDR3 is 16 residues. The trim removed 1 base at V and 3 bases at J, leaving 5 bases unmatched. CDR1 and CDR2 (germline): MNHEY, SMNVEV (reference sequence). Written as DNA, the CDR3 is TGTGCCAGCAGTTTATACCCTCAGGGGGCTAATGAAAAACTGTTTTTT. Its translation: CASSLYPQGANEKLFF.

The genes are TRBV5-1 and TRBJ2-2; 7 bases are shared with TRBD1. This CDR3 region has 14 residues. Per germline, CDR1 SGHRS and CDR2 YFSETQ. V trimming: 1 base; J trimming: 6 bases; junction bases outside the gene matches: 3. In DNA, the CDR3 is TGCGCCAGCAGCTTGTGGACAGGTCCCGGGGAGCTGTTTTTT. It is translated as CASSLWTGPGELFF. Filled out from reference TRBV5-1 and TRBJ2-2, the complete variable domain reads KAGVTQTPRYLIKTRGQQVTLSCSPISGHRSVSWYQQTPGQGLQFLFEYFSETQRNKGNFPGRFSGRQFSNSRSEMNVSTLELGDSALYLCASSLWTGPGELFFGEGSRLTVL.

The chain is built from TRBV2 and TRBJ1-5, with 7 positions matching TRBD1. The CDR3 is 13 residues long. With V trimmed by 8 bases and J by 10 bases, 11 bases remained unmatched. Germline CDR1 reads SNHLY; CDR2 reads FYNNEI. CDR3 sequence (DNA): TGTGCCAGCGGGAGACAGGGAAATCTCCCCCAGCATTTT. It encodes CASGRQGNLPQHF.

This rearrangement joins TRBV7-3 to TRBJ2-2; TRBD2 matches at 12 bases. Germline CDR1 reads SGHTA; CDR2 reads FQGTGA. This CDR3 has 16 amino acids. V gave up 5 bases and J gave up 7 bases; unmatched junction bases: 8. The CDR3 DNA reads TGTGCCAGCAGCCTAAGGACTAGCGGGGAAGGCGGGGAGCTGTTTTTT. Translation: CASSLRTSGEGGELFF.